What follows are 20 T cell receptor beta chains derived from one specimen sequenced in a study of blood T cell repertoires in COVID-19. Libraries were prepared by immunoSEQ multiplex PCR; TCRdb keeps only in-frame clonotypes and omits some of them. This repertoire shows 150,000 to 200,000 clones, roughly 93% found once; its top ten account for 3.5% to 5%. The sample taken for sequencing was peripheral blood. Receptors originate from a woman between 45 and 60 years old with acute or convalescent COVID-19.

The V and J genes are TRBV2 and TRBJ2-1, with a tentative D call TRBD2 (7 bases). CDR3 size: 16 residues. Germline V lookup: CDR1 SNHLY, CDR2 FYNNEI. V shed 5 bases and J shed 7 bases, with 21 bases lying between them. CDR3 in DNA: TGTGCCAGCAGTCGGGTCGAGGGGGGGCGATTTAATGAGCAGTTCTTC. It encodes CASSRVEGGRFNEQFF.

The rearrangement links TRBV28 to TRBJ1-5; tentative D call: TRBD1 (6 bases). Germline V gives CDR1 MDHEN, CDR2 SYDVKM. The CDR3 consists of 16 residues. Trimming removed 6 bases from V and 3 bases from J, with 18 bases in between. In nucleotides, the CDR3 is TGTGCCAGCAGCTCAATAAGCGGGGGGGCCAATCAGCCCCAGCATTTT. Its protein product is CASSSISGGANQPQHF.

This chain joins TRBV10-3 and TRBJ2-1; TRBD2 aligns across 8 bases. The germline V gene has CDR1 ENHRY and CDR2 SYGVKD. V lost 5 bases and J lost 12; bases outside the gene matches: 9. The CDR3 runs to 13 residues. CDR3 sequence reads: CAISSPGLGGQFF. The CDR3 nucleotides read TGTGCCATCAGTTCTCCGGGACTAGGAGGGCAGTTCTTC.

CDR3 DNA: TGTGCCAGCAGCCGCTCCGGGACAGGGTGGACGTACGAGCAGTACTTC. It translates to CASSRSGTGWTYEQYF. The chain joins TRBV14 to TRBJ2-7; 9 positions match TRBD1. This CDR3 is built from 16 residues. CDR1 is SGHDN and CDR2 is FVKESK in the germline V gene. The V and J ends lost 4 bases and 4 bases, in that order; junction bases with no gene match: 11.

The rearrangement uses TRBV10-1 and TRBJ1-2; 9 bases line up with TRBD1. The CDR3 loop spans 17 amino acids. Germline V gives CDR1 WNHNN, CDR2 SYGVQD (reference sequence). The trim removed 0 bases at V and 5 bases at J, leaving 10 bases unmatched. The CDR3 DNA reads as TGCGCCAGCAGTGAGTCTTGGGTGGGACAGGGTGGATATGGCTACACCTTC. Its translation: CASSESWVGQGGYGYTF.

The chain joins TRBV18 to TRBJ1-2; 11 positions match TRBD1. Looked up from germline, CDR1 is KGHSH and CDR2 is LQKENI. Unmatched junction bases numbered 5, after V lost 3 bases and J lost 8 bases. The CDR3 extends over 14 amino acids. This chain's CDR3 is CASSPQDRGRGYTF. CDR3 coding DNA: TGTGCCAGCTCACCCCAGGACAGGGGGCGAGGCTACACCTTC.

The V gene is TRBV28, the J gene TRBJ2-7; D unclear. In germline, CDR1 is MDHEN, CDR2 SYDVKM. The CDR3 extends over 17 amino acids. The V and J ends lost 2 bases and 4 bases respectively, with 21 bases between them. CDR3 in DNA: TGTGCCAGCAGTTTAACCCTAACTGGCTTACCAGGATACGAGCAGTACTTC. It codes for CASSLTLTGLPGYEQYF.

V gene TRBV4-1 combines with J gene TRBJ2-5; weak D call: TRBD2 (5 bases). V lost 4 bases and J lost 5, with 17 bases in between. Germline values: CDR1 MGHRA, CDR2 YSYEKL. The CDR3 consists of 15 residues. CDR3 loop: CASSLLPGMSETQYF. Here the CDR3 DNA reads TGCGCCAGCAGCCTCCTCCCGGGGATGAGCGAGACCCAGTACTTC.

The gene calls are TRBV19 and TRBJ1-2; 7 bases are a match to TRBD1. The V gene end was trimmed by 9 bases and the J gene end by 3 bases; junction bases not matched to a gene: 10. This CDR3 spans 14 amino acids. Germline CDR1 LNHDA, CDR2 SQIVND (reference sequence). CDR3 sequence reads: CASRGTVADYGYTF. In nucleotides, the CDR3 is TGTGCCAGCCGCGGGACAGTGGCGGACTATGGCTACACCTTC.

The V call is TRBV7-9, the J call TRBJ2-5, with 13 bases fitting TRBD2. V shed 5 bases, J shed 10 bases, and the junction held 22 bases outside the gene matches. This CDR3 has 19 residues. Germline CDR1 and CDR2: SEHNR and FQNEAQ (reference sequence). The CDR3 protein is CASSPYPLTSGGDPGDQYF. CDR3 coding DNA: TGTGCCAGCAGCCCATACCCCCTAACTAGCGGGGGGGACCCTGGGGACCAGTACTTC.

This clone was recorded a few times. This chain links TRBV13 with TRBJ1-5; D not resolved. Germline-derived CDR1 and CDR2 are PRHDT and FYEKMQ (reference sequence). The CDR3 runs to 16 residues. V lost 2 bases and J lost 0, with 11 bases in between. CDR3 sequence reads: CASSLSGGYSNQPQHF. In DNA form, the CDR3 reads TGTGCCAGCAGCTTAAGTGGCGGATATAGCAATCAGCCCCAGCATTTT.

The chain carries TRBV7-2 and TRBJ2-2, with 8 bases matching TRBD1. CDR1 is SGHTA, CDR2 FQGNSA, per germline. This CDR3 comprises 15 residues. V gave up 5 bases and J gave up 7 bases; unmatched junction bases: 9. This CDR3 reads CASSARTGNFGELFF. The DNA of the CDR3 is TGTGCCAGCAGCGCCCGGACAGGGAACTTCGGGGAGCTGTTTTTT. The full variable domain, rest sourced from reference TRBV7-2 and TRBJ2-2, is GAGVSQSPSNKVTEKGKDVELRCDPISGHTALYWYRQSLGQGLEFLIYFQGNSAPDKSGLPSDRFSAERTGGSVSTLTIQRTQQEDSAVYLCASSARTGNFGELFFGEGSRLTVL.

The rearrangement links TRBV30 to TRBJ2-1; D unresolved. The CDR3 runs to 14 residues. V was clipped by 3 bases and J by 0 bases, with 9 bases between them. Germline CDR1 and CDR2: GTSNPN and SVGIG (reference sequence). The CDR3 coding sequence is TGTGCCTGGAGGGCAGGCCGCTCCTACAATGAGCAGTTCTTC. The encoded protein is CAWRAGRSYNEQFF.

V and J are TRBV11-2 and TRBJ2-3; TRBD2 agrees at 9 bases. J was trimmed by 6 bases and V by 4 bases; bases with no gene match: 8. The germline CDR1 and CDR2 sequences are SGHAT and FQNNGV. This CDR3 is 15 amino acids long. CDR3: CASSSTLAGVDTQYF. CDR3 sequence (DNA): TGTGCCAGCAGCTCGACGTTAGCGGGAGTGGATACGCAGTATTTT.

This chain uses TRBV5-1 with TRBJ1-1; D not certain. Germline assignment: CDR1 SGHRS and CDR2 YFSETQ. The V and J ends lost 6 bases and 7 bases respectively, with 19 bases between them. The CDR3 covers 14 residues. The CDR3 reads CASNNLSLRVEAFF. In DNA, the CDR3 is TGCGCCAGCAATAATTTAAGCCTACGGGTTGAAGCTTTCTTT.

The chain employs TRBV13 and TRBJ1-5, with TRBD1 identical over 8 bases. V dropped 5 bases and J dropped 4; count of bases not matched to a gene: 10. This CDR3 has 16 amino acids. CDR1 and CDR2 (germline): PRHDT, FYEKMQ (reference sequence). The CDR3 nucleotides read TGTGCCAGCAGCCCTACCAGGGGGCCAAGGAATCAGCCCCAGCATTTT. It codes for CASSPTRGPRNQPQHF.

V is TRBV18 and J is TRBJ1-2; TRBD1 might be the D (5 bases). Trimming left V 2 bases short and J 4 bases short, with 14 bases between. Germline loops: CDR1 KGHSH, CDR2 LQKENI. This CDR3 has 15 amino acids. CDR3 nucleotide sequence: TGTGCCAGCTCACCAAGTCCAGGGCCGACCTATGGCTACACCTTC. Amino acid sequence: CASSPSPGPTYGYTF.

This clone was recorded once. The J gene is TRBJ1-2, the V gene TRBV3-1 (or the pseudogene TRBV3-2); TRBD1 is a possible D gene (6 bases). This CDR3 has 14 amino acids. V lost 1 base to trimming and J lost 4 bases, with 10 bases between them. Germline V gene data show CDR1 as LGHDT and CDR2 as YNNKEL (reference sequence). CDR3 coding DNA: TGTGCCAGCAGCCAAGTTTCAGGGGCCTATGGCTACACCTTC. This codes for CASSQVSGAYGYTF.

The chain couples TRBV6-1 to TRBJ1-1; no definite D call. CDR3 size: 15 residues. Germline lookup yields CDR1 MNHNS and CDR2 SASEGT. The V end lost 1 base, the J end lost 5 bases, and 14 bases lay between the germline ends. The CDR3, as DNA: TGTGCCAGCAGTGAAGTGAAGACGGCCGGGACTGAAGCTTTCTTT. Its protein is CASSEVKTAGTEAFF.

The chain links TRBV7-9 to TRBJ2-3; 11 nucleotides align to TRBD2. V shed 7 bases and J 1 base; nucleotides not matched to a gene: 4. The CDR3 length is 15 residues. Per germline, CDR1 SEHNR and CDR2 FQNEAQ (reference sequence). The CDR3 here is CASTQLAGGTDTQYF. The CDR3 DNA sequence: TGTGCCAGCACCCAACTAGCGGGAGGCACAGATACGCAGTATTTT.